Here is one T cell receptor (beta chain) with its context. It has no known antigen specificity. Base qualities are not at hand, and no much larger clone is one base apart. This entry is derived from a study of T cells in Graves' hyperthyroidism and ophthalmopathy (dated by TCRdb to about 2019). General notes on the study: Peripheral blood was collected at initial diagnosis, before any treatment. To identify distinguishing TCR V-J signatures, a discovery cohort of 100 or so patients was used, comprising 43 with Graves' ophthalmopathy and 57 with stable Graves' hyperthyroidism. An independent validation cohort of 18 to 20 hyperthyroidism patients and about 15 patients who later progressed to ophthalmopathy tested prospective prediction of ophthalmopathy. The 100 or so discovery patients were divided at random into training and test sets in a 7:3 ratio. Thyroid tissue and blood T-cell repertoires from over 5 Graves' hyperthyroidism patients were also compared in the study. Once sampling was done, hyperthyroidism patients were given methimazole at a starting dose of 30 mg daily, whereas ophthalmopathy patients were given high-dose intravenous methylprednisolone. The paper describes TCR Vbeta CDR3 sequencing of 135 peripheral blood samples, made up of 43 ophthalmopathy patients, around 78 hyperthyroidism patients and about 17 progressor patients.

Paper-wide results and their limitations: Blood samples also contained most of the expanded thyroid clonotypes (frequency above 0.001), which suggests that blood repertoires may reflect thyroid immune responses. During validation, the model predicted progression to ophthalmopathy a median of about 6.5 months ahead of onset, with more than 60% sensitivity and roughly 75% specificity. Ophthalmopathy was separated from stable hyperthyroidism by a 13 V-J signature model, with approximately 86% sensitivity and approximately 81% specificity obtained in cross-validation and 80%/75% obtained in testing. No statistical method was used to set the sample size in advance, and investigators knew the group allocation.

Stable Graves' hyperthyroidism was defined as the absence of progression to ophthalmopathy over 18 months of follow-up. Hyperthyroidism patients were newly diagnosed, had a disease duration of under 2 months, and were aged 18 to 65 years. Exclusion was applied to patients with uncontrolled infections, other autoimmune diseases, pregnancy or lactation. Diagnoses were established on the basis of clinical symptoms, serum thyroxine and TRAb, thyroid ultrasound, and orbital computed tomography. PBMCs were isolated from approximately 10 ml of fresh peripheral blood by Ficoll-Paque density gradient centrifugation. Total RNA was extracted with Trizol reagent, and quality was checked on an Agilent 2100 Bioanalyzer. From a lookup of the germline V gene, CDR1 and CDR2 are SGHDN and FVKESK. The CDR3 starts with the cysteine, ends with the phenylalanine, and has 16 residues. The CDR3 DNA has 48 bases and is translated from base 1. Trimming at the junction amounts to 0 bases on V and 2 bases on J, and the germline ends lie 11 bases apart.

The TCR beta CDR3 regions were amplified from the RNA transcripts. For the first round of RT-PCR on the TCR CDR3, the HTBI primer set was used together with the Qiagen OneStep RT-PCR kit. The libraries were constructed in a second round of multiplex PCR and then size-selected and purified. Sequencing of the libraries was done on an Illumina HiSeq2000 using paired-end 100 bp reads. In the original analysis: SOAPnuke was used to process the raw data, throwing out any read that contained adapters or uncalled bases, had a mean Phred below 15, or lacked an exact constant-primer or identifier match. High-quality paired reads were merged with COPE v1.2.5, and unique nucleotide sequences were defined as clonotypes. MiTCR v1.1 was used to align the clonotypes against IMGT TRBV, TRBD and TRBJ reference segments. Only V-J combinations with frequency above 0.0001, covering 99.2% of repertoires, were analysed. A TCS score was defined as the ratio between F50 (clonal expansion) and ExV (chaos), using BLOSUM62-based TCRdist between CDR3 peptides within each V-J. Welch's t-statistics and random forest reduced fewer than 550 V-J features to around 14, which were used in a naive Bayes classifier (R e1071). TCRdb applied fastp at Q25 and MiXCR to the public reads, then kept only in-frame beta chains. One record per CDR3 amino acid sequence lists the most common genes and DNA. The V and J calls follow TCRdb's processing rather than the paper's. Counted in this sample were some 500,000 distinct CDR3 sequences; 14% of them appeared once. About a sixth of the sample goes to the ten largest clones.

The sequenced sample consisted of blood. The V and J genes are TRBV14 and TRBJ2-1, with TRBD2 as a weak D call on 6 bases. The origin of this receptor is a woman aged 18-29 years with Graves' hyperthyroidism. CDR3 protein: CASSQEGRGTYNEQFF. The nucleotide sequence reads TGTGCCAGCAGCCAAGAGGGACGCGGGACCTACAATGAGCAGTTCTTC.